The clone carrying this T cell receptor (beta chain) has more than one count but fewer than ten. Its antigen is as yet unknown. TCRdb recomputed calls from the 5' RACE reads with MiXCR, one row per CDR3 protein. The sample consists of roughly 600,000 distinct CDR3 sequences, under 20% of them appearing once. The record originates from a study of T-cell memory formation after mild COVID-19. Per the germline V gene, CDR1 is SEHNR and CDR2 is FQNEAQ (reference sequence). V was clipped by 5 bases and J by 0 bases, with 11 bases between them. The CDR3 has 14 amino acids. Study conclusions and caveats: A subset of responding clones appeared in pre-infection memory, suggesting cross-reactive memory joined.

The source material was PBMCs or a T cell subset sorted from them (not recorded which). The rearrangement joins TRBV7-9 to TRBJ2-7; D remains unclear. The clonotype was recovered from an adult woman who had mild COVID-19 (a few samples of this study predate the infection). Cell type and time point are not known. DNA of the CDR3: TGTGCCAGCAGCCCCGACCCCTCCTCCTACGAGCAGTACTTC. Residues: CASSPDPSSYEQYF.